The 18 T cell receptor beta chains below come from one sample, sequenced in a study of T cell changes during pregnancy in multiple sclerosis. Clones were sequenced by immunoSEQ multiplex PCR, and TCRdb holds only the in-frame ones, with some missing. The profile covers roughly 80,000 clones, with 90% to 95% appearing a single time and 2% to 3% taken by the ten largest. Material: peripheral blood, obtained before pregnancy. All receptors come from a female donor with multiple sclerosis, enrolled in a pregnancy study.

The chain uses TRBV4-2 and TRBJ2-1; maybe TRBD2 (6 bases). V lost 4 bases and J lost 2, with 12 bases in between. The CDR3 contains 15 residues. Germline V lookup: CDR1 LGHNA, CDR2 YNFKEQ. The CDR3 DNA sequence: TGTGCCAGCAGCCTATCTAGCGTACCCTACAATGAGCAGTTCTTC. It is translated as CASSLSSVPYNEQFF.

The chain recombines TRBV7-3 with TRBJ2-1; 8 nucleotides agree with TRBD2. Trimming cost V 6 bases and J 6 bases; bases outside gene matches: 13. Germline V gene data show CDR1 as SGHTA and CDR2 as FQGTGA. This CDR3 contains 16 residues. The CDR3 DNA reads as TGTGCCAGCAGTCATAAGGGGACTAGTACCGCCAATGAGCAGTTCTTC. Protein product: CASSHKGTSTANEQFF.

This chain links TRBV19 with TRBJ2-1; D unresolved. The germline V gene has CDR1 LNHDA and CDR2 SQIVND (reference sequence). The CDR3 extends over 13 amino acids. The V end was cut by 1 base, the J end by 7 bases, with 8 bases between. The CDR3 DNA is TGTGCCAGTAGTATAGGGGCAGAGAATGAGCAGTTCTTC. Protein product: CASSIGAENEQFF.

The chain has TRBV29-1 and TRBJ2-4, with D perhaps TRBD2 (7 bases). The CDR3 contains 13 residues. Per the germline V gene, CDR1 is SQVTM and CDR2 is ANQGSEA. V lost 6 bases and J lost 5, with 14 bases in between. The CDR3 DNA sequence: TGCAGCGTGAGGGGGGGGTGGGAAAACATTCAGTACTTC. Translated: CSVRGGWENIQYF.

The rearrangement uses TRBV28 and TRBJ2-6; D is unclear. Looked up from germline, CDR1 is MDHEN and CDR2 is SYDVKM. Trimming removed 8 bases from V and 0 bases from J, with 5 bases in between. CDR3 length: 13 amino acids. The CDR3 coding sequence is TGTGCCAGCTCGTACTCTGGGGCCAACGTCCTGACTTTC. Translating it yields CASSYSGANVLTF.

This clone was recorded only once. This chain uses TRBV2 with TRBJ2-7; D is possibly TRBD1 (5 bases). CDR3 length: 18 residues. Trimming left V 6 bases short and J 0 bases short, with 24 bases between. Germline assignment: CDR1 SNHLY and CDR2 FYNNEI. DNA of the CDR3: TGTGCCAGCAGCATGGGGCAGGGTGGAGTAGGGATCTCCTACGAGCAGTACTTC. Its protein product is CASSMGQGGVGISYEQYF.

The J gene is TRBJ2-2, the V gene TRBV6-1, with a tentative D call TRBD2 (5 bases). Trimming pared 1 base from V and 4 bases from J, leaving 13 bases between. The CDR3 extends over 16 amino acids. CDR1 and CDR2 (germline): MNHNS, SASEGT. As DNA, the CDR3 is TGTGCCAGCAGTGAAGTCGGCGGAGGCGGCACCGGGGAGCTGTTTTTT. This codes for CASSEVGGGGTGELFF.

This CDR3 reads CASRPSTGGFNEAFF. Here the CDR3 DNA reads TGTGCCAGCAGGCCCTCGACGGGGGGCTTTAATGAAGCTTTCTTT. The chain combines TRBV6-5 with TRBJ1-1, with a weak D call TRBD1 (6 bases). Trimming removed 6 bases at V and 7 bases at J, with 21 bases between. CDR1 is MNHEY, CDR2 SVGAGI, per germline. The CDR3 is 15 amino acids.

The genes are TRBV6-1 and TRBJ1-2; no firm D call. With 4 bases removed from V and 0 bases from J, the gap between germline ends came to 9 bases. CDR3 length: 14 residues. Germline CDR1 MNHNS, CDR2 SASEGT. The CDR3 DNA sequence: TGTGCCAGCAGTGTCACAGTAGCTAACTATGGCTACACCTTC. Translation: CASSVTVANYGYTF.

In this sample, this clone turned up a few times. J is TRBJ1-1 and V is TRBV5-5; D not certain. This CDR3 is built from 14 residues. The germline V and J ends were trimmed by 2 bases and 1 base, with 9 bases remaining between them. The germline V gene has CDR1 SGHKS and CDR2 YYEKEE (reference sequence). The CDR3: CASSFEGWNTEAFF. In nucleotides, the CDR3 is TGTGCCAGCAGCTTCGAGGGATGGAACACTGAAGCTTTCTTT.

V and J are TRBV9 and TRBJ2-2, with TRBD1 matching over 9 bases. CDR3 length: 16 residues. With 3 bases clipped from V and 1 base from J, the junction kept 4 bases outside the gene matches. From germline, CDR1 is SGDLS and CDR2 YYNGEE. In nucleotides, the CDR3 is TGTGCCAGCAGCGCTAGGACAGGGGAGAACACCGGGGAGCTGTTTTTT. Translated, it gives CASSARTGENTGELFF.

The V gene is TRBV9, the J gene TRBJ1-1; 9 positions match TRBD1. Germline values: CDR1 SGDLS, CDR2 YYNGEE. V shed 3 bases, J shed 6 bases, and the junction held 3 bases outside the gene matches. This CDR3 spans 13 amino acids. CDR3 loop: CASSDRGRAEAFF. As DNA, the CDR3 is TGTGCCAGCAGCGACAGGGGGCGGGCTGAAGCTTTCTTT.

In DNA form, the CDR3 reads TGTGCCAGCAGTAAGGGGGGACTAGCAACAGATACGCAGTATTTT. It is translated as CASSKGGLATDTQYF. The rearrangement links TRBV28 to TRBJ2-3, with 9 bases that match TRBD2. Germline V CDR1 and CDR2: MDHEN, SYDVKM. V lost 5 bases and J lost 3; bases outside the gene matches: 6. The CDR3 extends over 15 amino acids.

V and J are TRBV7-9 and TRBJ2-4, with TRBD2 identical over 7 bases. Germline V gives CDR1 SEHNR, CDR2 FQNEAQ (reference sequence). CDR3 size: 15 residues. V trimming: 4 bases; J trimming: 7 bases; junction bases outside the gene matches: 10. CDR3 in amino acids: CASSSPGLPDNIQYF. CDR3 DNA sequence: TGTGCCAGCAGCTCTCCGGGACTACCCGATAACATTCAGTACTTC.

This rearrangement joins TRBV6-6 to TRBJ2-5, with TRBD2 matching over 10 bases. Trimming took 5 bases from V and 2 from J; bases not matched to a gene: 2. The CDR3 has 14 residues. Germline V gene data show CDR1 as MNHNY and CDR2 as SVGAGI (reference sequence). CDR3 loop: CASSTTSGQETQYF. The DNA of the CDR3 is TGTGCCAGCAGTACGACTAGCGGGCAAGAGACCCAGTACTTC.

This sequence joins TRBV5-4 and TRBJ2-7; 11 bases map to TRBD2. The V segment lost 6 bases and the J segment 3 bases; nucleotides outside the gene matches: 8. The CDR3 covers 15 residues. CDR1 is SGHNT, CDR2 YYREEE, per germline (reference sequence). The CDR3 is CASNDKTSGNYEQYF. The CDR3, as DNA: TGTGCCAGCAACGACAAGACTAGCGGGAACTACGAGCAGTACTTC.

This chain joins TRBV14 and TRBJ2-5; D call uncertain. Germline V CDR1 and CDR2: SGHDN, FVKESK. V lost 0 bases to trimming and J lost 3 bases, with 8 bases between them. This CDR3 region has 14 residues. CDR3 region: CASSQDLVEETQYF. The CDR3 coding sequence is TGTGCCAGCAGCCAAGACCTAGTGGAAGAGACCCAGTACTTC.

The J gene is TRBJ1-3, the V gene TRBV4-3; tentative D call: TRBD1 (6 bases). The CDR3 sequence is 15 residues long. Per germline, CDR1 LGHNA and CDR2 YSLEER. V lost 4 bases and J lost 3, with 13 bases in between. This CDR3 is CASSLTGKSGNTIYF. Here the CDR3 DNA reads TGCGCCAGCAGCCTCACAGGGAAGAGTGGAAACACCATATATTTT.